This record covers a single T cell receptor (beta chain). Its antigen is as yet unknown. The sample originates from a study of T cell responses to AZD1222 COVID-19 vaccine. V lost 0 bases to trimming and J lost 6 bases, with 6 bases between them. CDR3 length: 12 amino acids. Germline V gene sequence: CDR1 ENHRY, CDR2 SYGVKD. Study findings and constraints: The donor cohort was predominantly white British with a female majority, and clonal diversity may have been underestimated.

Here immunoSEQ multiplex PCR was the method, and the copy in TCRdb shows in-frame clones only, minus some. The table shows about 260,000 clones, with approximately 95% occurring only once. The chain recombines TRBV10-3 with TRBJ2-7; D uncertain. The material sequenced was peripheral blood, taken on day 0 of AZD1222 vaccination. The TCR originated in an adult in good health. CDR3 DNA: TGTGCCATCAGTGAGTCTCAGTTCGAGCAGTACTTC. Translation: CAISESQFEQYF.